Reported below is one T cell receptor (beta chain). The antigen is unknown. Germline and junction disagree at one end, which may indicate a read error. Using its own MiXCR run on the RT-PCR reads, TCRdb lists one record per CDR3 protein. The profile shows hundreds of thousands of distinct CDR3 sequences, approximately 10% of them singletons. This entry belongs to a study of response to subunit inactivated influenza vaccine. General study points: The study's authors posited that every seasonal influenza vaccination enlists few new T cells.

CDR1 ENHRY and CDR2 SYGVKD come from the germline V gene. The CDR3 has 19 residues. These data were also filed under a second study, of T cells expressing NK-cell markers. From that second work: TCR beta cDNA was made by 5'RACE template switching with UMIs. Investigators obtained TCR beta repertoires from sorted CD3+CD56+NKG2C+, CD3+CD56+NKG2C- and CD3+CD56-NKG2C+ T cells. Just one sequenced donor of eight was HCMV-seronegative, while seven were seropositive. Dominant NKG2C+ clonotypes in a handful of donors made up about 1.0-8% of CD8+ T cells.

This chain connects TRBV10-3 to TRBJ2-1, with D hard to call. This receptor was identified in a man in his fifties who received an inactivated influenza vaccine. Sequencing was performed on PBMCs from blood, taken on the day of vaccination. The CDR3: CAISDRRPSLTGFYNEQFF. The CDR3 coding sequence is TGTGCCATAAGTGACCGAAGACCCTCACTAACGGGCTTTTACAATGAGCAGTTCTTC.